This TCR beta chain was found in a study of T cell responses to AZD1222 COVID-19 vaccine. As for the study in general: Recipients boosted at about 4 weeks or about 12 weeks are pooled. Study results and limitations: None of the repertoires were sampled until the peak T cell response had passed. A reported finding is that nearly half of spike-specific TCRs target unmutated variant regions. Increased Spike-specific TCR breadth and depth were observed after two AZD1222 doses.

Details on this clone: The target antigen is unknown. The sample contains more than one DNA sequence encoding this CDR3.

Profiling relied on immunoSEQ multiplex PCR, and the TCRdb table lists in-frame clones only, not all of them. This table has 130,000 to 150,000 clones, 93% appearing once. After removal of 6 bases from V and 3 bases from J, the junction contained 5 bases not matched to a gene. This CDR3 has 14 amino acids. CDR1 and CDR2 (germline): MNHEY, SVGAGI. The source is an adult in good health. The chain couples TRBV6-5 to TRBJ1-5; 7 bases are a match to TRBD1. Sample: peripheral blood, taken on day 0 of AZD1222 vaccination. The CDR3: CASSRDRVNQPQHF. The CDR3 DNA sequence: TGTGCCAGCAGCAGGGACAGAGTCAATCAGCCCCAGCATTTT.